These 20 T cell receptor beta chains were sequenced from one sample in a study of metastatic and nonmetastatic thyroid tumors. TCRdb re-called the PCR reads with MiXCR. The table lists about 14,000 clones, less than 35% of them singletons. Thyroid surgery had not been preceded by any treatment in any patient. Input material: tumor tissue. The receptors were gathered from a female donor with papillary thyroid cancer or a benign thyroid nodule (not recorded which). Some clones in this sample may be carry-over from other donors' samples.

About this clone: This CDR3 is missing its conserved last phenylalanine or tryptophan, likely due to a read error. The V call is TRBV3-1, the J call TRBJ2-7; D call uncertain. V was trimmed by 2 bases and J by 2 bases, leaving 13 bases between them. Germline V lookup: CDR1 LGHDT, CDR2 YNNKEL (reference sequence). The CDR3 has 15 amino acids. The CDR3 here is CASSQSSMQTYEQYL. The CDR3 DNA is TGTGCCAGCAGCCAATCGTCCATGCAGACCTACGAGCAGTACCTC.

The CDR3 coding sequence is TGTGCCAGCAGTTTGGGGGGGTGGGGCTACACCTTC. Translation: CASSLGGWGYTF. V usage is TRBV6-2 or TRBV6-3 and J usage is TRBJ1-2, with a possible D match to TRBD1 (5 bases). The CDR3 sequence is 12 residues long. CDR1 is MNHEY, CDR2 SVGEGT, per germline. Trimming stripped 4 bases from V and 8 bases from J, with 11 bases between.

This sequence joins TRBV20-1 and TRBJ2-2; 10 bases fit TRBD2. V lost 0 bases to trimming and J lost 3 bases; unmatched junction nucleotides: 1. Germline-derived CDR1 and CDR2 are DFQATT and SNEGSKA (reference sequence). This CDR3 region has 15 residues. CDR3 amino acids: CSARDLAGDTGELFF. The DNA of the CDR3 is TGCAGTGCTAGAGATCTAGCGGGAGACACCGGGGAGCTGTTTTTT.

This clone was recorded at least ten times. V gene TRBV28 combines with J gene TRBJ2-3; 8 bases line up with TRBD2. The ends lost 3 bases at V and 6 bases at J; junction bases unmatched: 8. Germline V CDR1 and CDR2: MDHEN, SYDVKM. The CDR3 loop spans 15 amino acids. CDR3 coding DNA: TGTGCCAGCAGTTTCGGGGGGGGGGAAACGGATACGCAGTATTTT. This sequence encodes CASSFGGGETDTQYF.

The chain has TRBV12-3 or TRBV12-4 and TRBJ1-3; D gene ambiguous. The V end lost 3 bases, the J end lost 0 bases, and 15 bases lay between the germline ends. This CDR3 spans 17 amino acids. The CDR3 sequence is CASSLRIRASSGNTIYF. CDR3 nucleotide sequence: TGTGCCAGCAGTTTGAGGATTAGGGCATCCTCTGGAAACACCATATATTTT.

This clone was observed many times. V usage is TRBV7-8 and J usage is TRBJ2-3, with D tentatively TRBD1 or TRBD2 (6 bases each). The germline CDR1 and CDR2 sequences are SGHVS and FQNEAQ. This CDR3 spans 16 amino acids. The ends were cut back, 5 bases at V and 3 bases at J, with 18 bases in the middle. In DNA, the CDR3 is TGTGCCAGCAGCCGCCACGTGGGGGGCGCGACAGATACGCAGTATTTT. This codes for CASSRHVGGATDTQYF.

Within the sample, this clone is medium-sized. The chain couples TRBV9 to TRBJ1-1; a weak D match, TRBD1 (5 bases). Germline CDR1 is SGDLS and CDR2 is YYNGEE. CDR3 length: 12 amino acids. The V gene lost 4 bases and the J gene lost 8 bases, with 12 bases spanning the gap. This chain's CDR3 is CASSPGGSEAFF. The CDR3 DNA reads as TGTGCCAGCAGCCCCGGGGGGAGCGAAGCTTTCTTT. Complete variable domain (other parts from reference TRBV9 and TRBJ1-1): DSGVTQTPKHLITATGQRVTLRCSPRSGDLSVYWYQQSLDQGLQFLIQYYNGEERAKGNILERFSAQQFPDLHSELNLSSLELGDSALYFCASSPGGSEAFFGQGTRLTVV.

This clone has more than one count but fewer than ten. The chain links TRBV12-3 or TRBV12-4 to TRBJ2-1; D not resolved. V gave up 0 bases and J gave up 4 bases, with 7 bases separating them. This CDR3 is 14 amino acids long. The DNA for the CDR3 is TGTGCCAGCAGTTTAGCGGGGTATTACAATGAGCAGTTCTTC. This encodes CASSLAGYYNEQFF.

This clone has more than one count but fewer than ten. The chain is built from TRBV28 and TRBJ2-1; TRBD1 agrees at 11 bases. The CDR3 consists of 17 residues. The germline gives CDR1 MDHEN, CDR2 SYDVKM. With 7 bases clipped from V and 4 bases from J, the junction kept 12 bases outside the gene matches. The CDR3 nucleotides are TGTGCCAGCACCCTGACGACGTGGGACAGGGGGTACAATGAGCAGTTCTTC. Its protein product is CASTLTTWDRGYNEQFF.

The CDR3 spells CASSPQALETQYF. For the CDR3, the DNA is TGTGCCAGCTCACCTCAGGCTCTAGAGACCCAGTACTTC. The V and J genes are TRBV18 and TRBJ2-5; no firm D call. This CDR3 has 13 amino acids. Trimming removed 3 bases at V and 4 bases at J, with 9 bases between. Germline CDR1 and CDR2: KGHSH and LQKENI.

This chain connects TRBV11-1 to TRBJ2-1, with D possibly matching TRBD1 (6 bases). The CDR3 spans 12 residues. V shed 3 bases and J shed 9 bases, with 9 bases lying between them. Germline CDR1 is SGHAT and CDR2 is FQDESV (reference sequence). As DNA, the CDR3 is TGTGCCAGCAGCTTTTCAGGGGCTGAGCAGTTCTTC. Encoded protein: CASSFSGAEQFF. The full variable domain, rest sourced from reference TRBV11-1 and TRBJ2-1, is EAEVAQSPRYKITEKSQAVAFWCDPISGHATLYWYRQILGQGPELLVQFQDESVVDDSQLPKDRFSAERLKGVDSTLKIQPAELGDSAMYLCASSFSGAEQFFGPGTRLTVL.

By frequency in the sample, this clone is medium-sized. The chain is built from TRBV2 and TRBJ2-7, with TRBD1 matching over 10 bases. CDR3 size: 15 residues. With V trimmed by 6 bases and J by 4 bases, 9 bases remained unmatched. The germline gives CDR1 SNHLY, CDR2 FYNNEI. In DNA form, the CDR3 reads TGTGCCAGCAGACTCCCGGGACAGGGGATTTACGAGCAGTACTTC. Translating gives CASRLPGQGIYEQYF.

The chain links TRBV4-1 to TRBJ1-5; 7 bases align to TRBD1. The germline V gene encodes CDR1 MGHRA and CDR2 YSYEKL. There are 14 residues in the CDR3. With V trimmed by 2 bases and J by 9 bases, 7 bases remained unmatched. The CDR3 DNA reads as TGCGCCAGCAGCCAAAGAACAGGGGCCTGGCCCCAGCATTTT. Protein sequence: CASSQRTGAWPQHF.

As DNA, the CDR3 is TGTGCCAGCAGCCGGACGGAGCGGGGCCCGCAGTATTTT. It translates to CASSRTERGPQYF. The J gene is TRBJ2-3, the V gene TRBV6-2 or TRBV6-3; TRBD2 aligns across 7 bases. J was trimmed by 10 bases and V by 6 bases; bases with no gene match: 10. This CDR3 contains 13 residues. Germline V lookup: CDR1 MNHEY, CDR2 SVGEGT.

The genes are TRBV9 and TRBJ1-4; D may be TRBD1 (5 bases). Trimming took 0 bases from V and 7 from J, leaving 10 bases between them. Germline V CDR1 and CDR2: SGDLS, YYNGEE. CDR3 length: 14 residues. DNA of the CDR3: TGTGCCAGCAGCGTAGACGGGGGGTCTGAAAAACTGTTTTTT. This gives the protein CASSVDGGSEKLFF.

This clone was observed a few times. The chain uses TRBV6-1 and TRBJ2-2; TRBD2 matches at 10 bases. This CDR3 region has 15 residues. CDR1 MNHNS and CDR2 SASEGT come from the germline V gene. The V segment lost 2 bases and the J segment 3 bases; nucleotides outside the gene matches: 0. CDR3 region: CASSELAGDTGELFF. DNA of the CDR3: TGTGCCAGCAGTGAACTAGCGGGAGACACCGGGGAGCTGTTTTTT.

This clone has a handful of counts. The rearrangement uses TRBV27 and TRBJ1-2, with D possibly being TRBD1 (6 bases). This CDR3 has 14 amino acids. Germline assignment: CDR1 MNHEY and CDR2 SMNVEV (reference sequence). V shed 1 base and J shed 6 bases, with 12 bases lying between them. Written as DNA, the CDR3 is TGTGCCAGCAGTTTATTCCCGGGGGCGGATGGCTACACCTTC. As protein: CASSLFPGADGYTF.

The V call is TRBV12-3 or TRBV12-4, the J call TRBJ1-1; 11 bases map to TRBD1. This CDR3 region has 17 residues. Germline trimming cut 6 bases from V and 4 bases from J; bases unmatched to any gene: 13. CDR3 sequence (DNA): TGTGCCAGCAGACCGGGACAGGGGGTTCGAGGGACCACTGAAGCTTTCTTT. It translates to CASRPGQGVRGTTEAFF.

This clone is labeled medium-sized (0.01 to 0.1%). The genes are TRBV5-8 and TRBJ2-7, with 7 nucleotides matching TRBD2. Germline-derived CDR1 and CDR2 are SGHTS and YDEGEE. This CDR3 is built from 15 residues. The V gene end was trimmed by 6 bases and the J gene end by 5 bases; junction bases not matched to a gene: 14. Written as DNA, the CDR3 is TGTGCCAGCACCCCTCGGGGAGGGACCCCTCACGAGCAGTACTTC. This sequence encodes CASTPRGGTPHEQYF. The full variable domain, its missing parts supplied by reference TRBV5-8 and TRBJ2-7, is EAGVTQSPTHLIKTRGQQATLRCSPISGHTSVYWYQQALGLGLQFLLWYDEGEERNRGNFPPRFSGRQFPNYSSELNVNALELEDSALYLCASTPRGGTPHEQYFGPGTRLTVT.

This clone is a singleton in its sample. CDR3 sequence reads: CAWRALAGVNNEQFF. DNA for the CDR3: TGTGCCTGGAGGGCCCTAGCGGGAGTCAATAATGAGCAGTTCTTC. This rearrangement joins TRBV30 to TRBJ2-1; 10 nucleotides align to TRBD2. The CDR3 consists of 15 residues. Trimming at V came to 3 bases and at J to 7 bases, leaving 9 bases not matched to a gene. Germline-derived CDR1 and CDR2 are GTSNPN and SVGIG (reference sequence).